This record looks at one T cell receptor (beta chain) sequence and its context. This record comes from a study of blood T cell repertoires in COVID-19. Across the whole study: T cells, B-cell-depleted T cells, or PBMCs supplied cDNA or gDNA.

As processed by the authors: Estimated nucleated cell counts came from reference gene primer amplification. Some clones are missing from TCRdb's copy, which holds only in-frame ones; the method was immunoSEQ multiplex PCR. The DNA gave D and trimming, while V, J and clone size come from that table. The sample consists of 95,000 to 120,000 clones, around 85% of them appearing once. The CDR3 is 14 amino acids. Germline assignment: CDR1 SGHRS and CDR2 YFSETQ. V shed 0 bases and J 7 bases; nucleotides not matched to a gene: 3. The sample comprised peripheral blood. The chain employs TRBV5-1 and TRBJ1-4; TRBD1 matches 7 bases. This TCR was sampled from an older woman with COVID-19, enrolled during active disease. Written as DNA, the CDR3 is TGCGCCAGCAGCTTGGGACAGGGAGGTGAAAAACTGTTTTTT. Residues: CASSLGQGGEKLFF.